The 2 T cell receptor beta chains below come from one sample, sequenced in a study of blood T cell repertoires in COVID-19. Clones were read by immunoSEQ multiplex PCR, and TCRdb kept only the in-frame ones, dropping some. This table holds a few hundred thousand clones, approximately 80% found once. The sequenced material came from peripheral blood. All receptors come from a woman aged 50 to 60 with acute or convalescent COVID-19.

The chain has TRBV29-1 and TRBJ2-1; TRBD2 matches at 7 bases. The CDR3 consists of 16 residues. V shed 6 bases, J shed 8 bases, and the junction held 19 bases outside the gene matches. Germline assignment: CDR1 SQVTM and CDR2 ANQGSEA. In DNA, the CDR3 is TGCAGCGTCGAAATGTTGGGGGAGGGCCGGTTGGATGAGCAGTTCTTC. This encodes CSVEMLGEGRLDEQFF.

V usage is TRBV9 and J usage is TRBJ2-2; tentatively, D is TRBD1 (6 bases). V was trimmed by 0 bases and J by 3 bases, leaving 9 bases between them. The CDR3 extends over 15 amino acids. CDR1 SGDLS and CDR2 YYNGEE come from the germline V gene. This CDR3 is CASSVVQGYTGELFF. For the CDR3, the DNA is TGTGCCAGCAGCGTAGTACAGGGATACACCGGGGAGCTGTTTTTT.